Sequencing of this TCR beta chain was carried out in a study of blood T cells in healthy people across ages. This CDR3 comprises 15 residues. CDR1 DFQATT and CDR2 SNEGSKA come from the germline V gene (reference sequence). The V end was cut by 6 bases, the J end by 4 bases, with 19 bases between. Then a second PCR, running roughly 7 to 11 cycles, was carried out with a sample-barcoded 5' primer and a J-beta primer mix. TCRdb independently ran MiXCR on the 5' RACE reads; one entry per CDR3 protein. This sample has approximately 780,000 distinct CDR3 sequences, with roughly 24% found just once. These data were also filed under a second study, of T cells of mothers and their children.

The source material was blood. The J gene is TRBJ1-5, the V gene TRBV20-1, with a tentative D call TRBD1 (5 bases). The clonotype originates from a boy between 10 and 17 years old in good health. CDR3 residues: CSAENRISPNQPQHF. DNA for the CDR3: TGCAGTGCGGAGAACAGGATCTCCCCTAATCAGCCCCAGCATTTT.